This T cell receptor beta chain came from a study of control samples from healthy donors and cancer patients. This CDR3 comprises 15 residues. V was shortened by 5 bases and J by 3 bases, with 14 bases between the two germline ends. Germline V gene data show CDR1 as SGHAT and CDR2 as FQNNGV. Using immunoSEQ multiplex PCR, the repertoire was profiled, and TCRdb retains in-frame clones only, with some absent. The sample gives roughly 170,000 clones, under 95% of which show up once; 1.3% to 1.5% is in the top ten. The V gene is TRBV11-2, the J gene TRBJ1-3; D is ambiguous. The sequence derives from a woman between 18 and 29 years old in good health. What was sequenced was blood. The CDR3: CASSIDPGGGNTIYF. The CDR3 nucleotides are TGTGCCAGCAGCATCGATCCGGGAGGTGGAAACACCATATATTTT.